This T cell receptor beta chain appears in the sequencing data of a study of Ad26.COV2.S vaccination and SARS-CoV-2 variants. Study conclusions and caveats: Substantial breadth was reportedly displayed by spike-specific CD8+ and CD4+ T cell responses after vaccination. Placebo recipients had lower spike-specific TCR breadth than vaccine recipients. Assessments of TCR breadth and depth may have underestimated the total T cell responses. Whether participants received vaccine or placebo, their non-spike TCR breadth was similar.

Germline CDR1 is MNHEY and CDR2 is SVGAGI. This CDR3 is 15 amino acids long. V lost 6 bases, J lost 8 bases, and 12 bases stayed unmatched. Repertoires were generated with immunoSEQ multiplex PCR, while TCRdb's copy carries only in-frame clones and drops some. The sample holds approximately 340,000 clones, 92% seen once. On this clone itself: Its antigen is currently unknown.

The V gene is TRBV6-5, the J gene TRBJ2-1; TRBD2 matches 8 bases. The sequencing used peripheral blood, collected after recovery from COVID-19. The sequence came from a human donor who had recovered from COVID-19. The CDR3 region is CASRPRGGVTDEQFF. The CDR3 region has the DNA TGTGCCAGCAGACCCCGGGGGGGAGTTACGGATGAGCAGTTCTTC.